The 21 T cell receptor beta chains below all came from one sample that was sequenced in a study of blood T cell repertoires in COVID-19. Only in-frame clones appear in the TCRdb table, and some are missing; sequencing was by immunoSEQ multiplex PCR. The sample records tens of thousands of clones, 79% being singletons. The specimen was peripheral blood. The receptors stem from a man aged 55 to 70 with active or convalescent COVID-19.

The V gene is TRBV11-1, the J gene TRBJ2-2; no clear D. The V end lost 2 bases, the J end lost 4 bases, and 8 bases lay between the germline ends. CDR1 is SGHAT, CDR2 FQDESV, per germline (reference sequence). The CDR3 length is 14 residues. CDR3 bases: TGTGCCAGCAGCTTATTACAAGTCACCGGGGAGCTGTTTTTT. Translating it yields CASSLLQVTGELFF. The complete variable domain, with remaining parts taken from reference TRBV11-1 and TRBJ2-2, reads EAEVAQSPRYKITEKSQAVAFWCDPISGHATLYWYRQILGQGPELLVQFQDESVVDDSQLPKDRFSAERLKGVDSTLKIQPAELGDSAMYLCASSLLQVTGELFFGEGSRLTVL.

The J gene is TRBJ1-4, the V gene TRBV29-1; tentative D call: TRBD1 (5 bases). V was trimmed by 7 bases and J by 2 bases, leaving 20 bases between them. The germline CDR1 and CDR2 sequences are SQVTM and ANQGSEA. This CDR3 contains 16 residues. DNA of the CDR3: TGCAGCGCGACAGCGGGGAGGGCGGCGACTAATGAAAAACTGTTTTTT. It specifies CSATAGRAATNEKLFF.

This clone was observed a single time. The chain employs TRBV7-2 and TRBJ2-3, with D uncertain. The CDR3 covers 13 residues. The V gene's germline CDR1 is SGHTA and CDR2 FQGNSA. V gave up 4 bases and J gave up 4 bases, with 9 bases separating them. In nucleotides, the CDR3 is TGTGCCAGCAGCTACACAGCAGCAGATACGCAGTATTTT. Protein: CASSYTAADTQYF. The full variable domain, completed using reference TRBV7-2 and TRBJ2-3, is GAGVSQSPSNKVTEKGKDVELRCDPISGHTALYWYRQSLGQGLEFLIYFQGNSAPDKSGLPSDRFSAERTGGSVSTLTIQRTQQEDSAVYLCASSYTAADTQYFGPGTRLTVL.

The chain carries TRBV27 and TRBJ1-6; D might be TRBD1 (6 bases). The CDR3 has 15 amino acids. Deletions cut 6 bases from V and 4 bases from J, with 13 bases between. Germline values: CDR1 MNHEY, CDR2 SMNVEV (reference sequence). In nucleotides, the CDR3 is TGTGCCAGCAGATGGGGGACACAATATAATTCACCCCTCCACTTT. This gives the protein CASRWGTQYNSPLHF.

The rearrangement links TRBV5-6 to TRBJ2-7; 8 bases agree with TRBD1. Germline loops: CDR1 SGHDT, CDR2 YYEEEE. J lost 2 bases, V lost 4 bases, and 5 bases had no gene match. The CDR3 is 14 amino acids. The CDR3 nucleotides read TGTGCCAGCAGCGAGACAGGGGCCGCCTACGAGCAGTACTTC. Its translation: CASSETGAAYEQYF.

This chain links TRBV5-1 with TRBJ2-7; the D gene is possibly TRBD1 (5 bases). The V end was cut by 5 bases, the J end by 0 bases, with 21 bases between. CDR1 is SGHRS, CDR2 YFSETQ, per germline. This CDR3 comprises 17 residues. This CDR3 reads CASSHWGSTDHSYEQYF. In DNA, the CDR3 is TGCGCCAGCAGTCATTGGGGCTCTACTGATCACTCCTACGAGCAGTACTTC.

Here the CDR3 DNA reads TGTGCCAGCAGCCAACCGGGGGGTGGCACAGATACGCAGTATTTT. Its translation: CASSQPGGGTDTQYF. The chain couples TRBV3-1 (or the pseudogene TRBV3-2) to TRBJ2-3; 7 bases are shared with TRBD2. The length of the CDR3 is 15 residues. V lost 2 bases, J lost 1 base, and 3 bases stayed unmatched. Per the germline V gene, CDR1 is LGHDT and CDR2 is YNNKEL (reference sequence).

V usage is TRBV5-1 and J usage is TRBJ2-1; TRBD2 matches 8 bases. CDR3 length: 14 amino acids. Germline V CDR1 and CDR2: SGHRS, YFSETQ. V lost 5 bases, J lost 6 bases, and 7 bases stayed unmatched. DNA for the CDR3: TGCGCCAGCAGTAGGGTTAGCGGGGTCAATGAGCAGTTCTTC. It codes for CASSRVSGVNEQFF.

The chain joins TRBV4-3 to TRBJ2-1; 8 bases fit TRBD2. The CDR3 length is 17 residues. J gave up 3 bases and V 0 bases, and 7 bases lay outside the gene matches. In germline, CDR1 is LGHNA, CDR2 YSLEER. CDR3 residues: CASSQDPRSGGYNEQFF. The CDR3 nucleotides read TGCGCCAGCAGCCAAGATCCTAGAAGCGGGGGCTACAATGAGCAGTTCTTC.

V and J are TRBV6-5 and TRBJ1-2; D not resolved. The germline V gene has CDR1 MNHEY and CDR2 SVGAGI. This CDR3 has 15 residues. Trimming stripped 2 bases from V and 0 bases from J, with 10 bases between. This CDR3 is CASSYQREPNYGYTF. In DNA, the CDR3 is TGTGCCAGCAGTTACCAGAGGGAACCTAACTATGGCTACACCTTC.

This clone was recorded a few times. The V and J genes are TRBV29-1 and TRBJ2-5, with 8 bases aligning to TRBD2. Trimming at V came to 2 bases and at J to 4 bases, leaving 9 bases not matched to a gene. Germline V gives CDR1 SQVTM, CDR2 ANQGSEA. CDR3 length equals 15 residues. Here the CDR3 reads CSVEFRPGGGETQYF. In DNA, the CDR3 is TGCAGCGTTGAATTTCGGCCGGGAGGGGGAGAGACCCAGTACTTC.

The chain joins TRBV7-3 to TRBJ2-7; 7 bases fit TRBD1. The length of the CDR3 is 15 residues. Trimming at V came to 0 bases and at J to 2 bases, leaving 4 bases not matched to a gene. CDR1 and CDR2 (germline): SGHTA, FQGTGA. The CDR3 loop reads CASSLTGRGTYEQYF. CDR3 coding DNA: TGTGCCAGCAGCTTAACGGGCAGGGGGACCTACGAGCAGTACTTC.

The chain has TRBV7-9 and TRBJ2-7, with a weak D call TRBD1 (5 bases). This CDR3 is 14 amino acids long. V shed 2 bases and J shed 10 bases, with 18 bases lying between them. CDR1 and CDR2 from the germline V gene are SEHNR and FQNEAQ (reference sequence). In DNA, the CDR3 is TGTGCCAGCAGCTTAAATGGGGCCCAGGTCCGCCAGTACTTC. Translating gives CASSLNGAQVRQYF. Drawing the rest from reference TRBV7-9 and TRBJ2-7, the complete variable domain is DTGVSQNPRHKITKRGQNVTFRCDPISEHNRLYWYRQTLGQGPEFLTYFQNEAQLEKSRLLSDRFSAERPKGSFSTLEIQRTEQGDSAMYLCASSLNGAQVRQYFGPGTRLTVT.

The chain recombines TRBV19 with TRBJ1-1; tentatively, D is TRBD1 (6 bases). The CDR3 has 13 amino acids. The germline CDR1 and CDR2 sequences are LNHDA and SQIVND (reference sequence). Trimming pared 6 bases from V and 7 bases from J, leaving 15 bases between. The CDR3 is CASSLRQALEAFF. In DNA form, the CDR3 reads TGTGCCAGTAGCCTCCGACAGGCCCTTGAAGCTTTCTTT.

CDR3 nucleotides: TGCAGCGTTGACCCAAGGGGAGGGGAAGCGGATACGCAGTATTTT. Translated: CSVDPRGGEADTQYF. The rearrangement links TRBV29-1 to TRBJ2-3, with 7 bases identical to TRBD2. CDR1 and CDR2 (germline): SQVTM, ANQGSEA. V shed 3 bases, J shed 6 bases, and the junction held 12 bases outside the gene matches. The CDR3 is 15 residues long.

The chain carries TRBV29-1 and TRBJ2-1; D is uncertain. The germline gives CDR1 SQVTM, CDR2 ANQGSEA. The CDR3 length is 11 residues. Trimming removed 0 bases at V and 10 bases at J, with 7 bases between. This chain's CDR3 is CSVEEPQEQFF. The CDR3 DNA sequence: TGCAGCGTTGAAGAGCCACAGGAGCAGTTCTTC.

The J gene is TRBJ1-3, the V gene TRBV3-1 (or the pseudogene TRBV3-2); D possibly corresponds to TRBD1 (6 bases). V was cut by 4 bases and J by 3 bases, with 13 bases left in between. Germline lookup yields CDR1 LGHDT and CDR2 YNNKEL (reference sequence). This CDR3 contains 15 residues. As DNA, the CDR3 is TGTGCCAGCAGCCGCGGACAGTTTATTGGAAACACCATATATTTT. This translates into CASSRGQFIGNTIYF.

The chain couples TRBV29-1 to TRBJ1-2; D might be TRBD1 (6 bases). This CDR3 is built from 11 residues. Germline values: CDR1 SQVTM, CDR2 ANQGSEA. V was trimmed by 6 bases and J by 8 bases, leaving 13 bases between them. The CDR3 loop reads CSVGRGGGYTF. The DNA of the CDR3 is TGCAGCGTCGGCAGGGGCGGGGGCTACACCTTC.

J is TRBJ2-3 and V is TRBV7-3, with 8 bases identical to TRBD1. CDR1 is SGHTA, CDR2 FQGTGA, per germline. Trimming removed 3 bases from V and 4 bases from J; junction bases left unmatched: 3. There are 14 residues in the CDR3. Written as DNA, the CDR3 is TGTGCCAGCAGCTTTGGACAGGGTTCAGATACGCAGTATTTT. This encodes CASSFGQGSDTQYF.

The V gene is TRBV29-1, the J gene TRBJ1-4; D may be TRBD1 (5 bases). The germline V and J ends were trimmed by 6 bases and 4 bases, with 15 bases remaining between them. Looked up from germline, CDR1 is SQVTM and CDR2 is ANQGSEA. The CDR3 is 14 amino acids. For the CDR3, the DNA is TGCAGCGTCGCTCGGGGGAGAAGTAATGAAAAACTGTTTTTT. The encoded protein is CSVARGRSNEKLFF. The whole variable domain, remainder taken from reference TRBV29-1 and TRBJ1-4, is SAVISQKPSRDICQRGTSLTIQCQVDSQVTMMFWYRQQPGQSLTLIATANQGSEATYESGFVIDKFPISRPNLTFSTLTVSNMSPEDSSIYLCSVARGRSNEKLFFGSGTQLSVL.

This clone showed up just a few times. V usage is TRBV6-2 or TRBV6-3 and J usage is TRBJ2-7; 7 bases fit TRBD2. J lost 2 bases, V lost 6 bases, and 10 bases had no gene match. Germline CDR1 reads MNHEY; CDR2 reads SVGEGT. The CDR3 sequence is 15 residues long. DNA of the CDR3: TGTGCCAGCAGACCTCCGACTAGCTTACCCTACGAGCAGTACTTC. Amino acid sequence: CASRPPTSLPYEQYF.